Following are 23 T cell receptor beta chains from one sample sequenced in a study of blood T cell repertoires in COVID-19. The protocol was immunoSEQ multiplex PCR, while the TCRdb copy is restricted to in-frame clones and leaves out a portion. This repertoire shows about 200,000 clones, approximately 80% found once; its top ten account for roughly 13%. Sequenced sample: peripheral blood. The receptors shown here come from a human donor in a cohort sampled during active COVID-19.

The chain employs TRBV4-1 and TRBJ2-2; maybe TRBD1 (6 bases). Germline V gene sequence: CDR1 MGHRA, CDR2 YSYEKL. V was clipped by 1 base and J by 3 bases, with 9 bases between them. CDR3 length equals 15 residues. CDR3 DNA sequence: TGCGCCAGCAGCCAAGGGACAGAGCACACCGGGGAGCTGTTTTTT. Translation: CASSQGTEHTGELFF.

The chain is built from TRBV28 and TRBJ2-7; D remains ambiguous. V dropped 7 bases and J dropped 12 bases, with 19 bases sitting between them. This CDR3 comprises 12 residues. The germline CDR1 and CDR2 sequences are MDHEN and SYDVKM. The CDR3 nucleotides read TGTGCCAGCACCGAAGCTGAGTGGTATCGGTACTTC. Translation: CASTEAEWYRYF.

The chain employs TRBV4-1 and TRBJ1-3; D might be TRBD1 (5 bases). Germline V gene sequence: CDR1 MGHRA, CDR2 YSYEKL. V lost 0 bases and J lost 1, with 19 bases in between. The length of the CDR3 is 19 residues. CDR3 DNA sequence: TGCGCCAGCAGCCAAGATATATCCGGGAGGTCAGGGTCTGGAAACACCATATATTTT. Its translation: CASSQDISGRSGSGNTIYF.

The chain employs TRBV7-9 and TRBJ2-7; TRBD1 is a possible D gene (5 bases). This CDR3 is built from 14 residues. The V end lost 0 bases, the J end lost 6 bases, and 12 bases lay between the germline ends. The V gene's germline CDR1 is SEHNR and CDR2 FQNEAQ (reference sequence). The CDR3 loop is CASSLAGRVGEQYF. CDR3 sequence (DNA): TGTGCCAGCAGCTTAGCAGGCAGGGTTGGCGAGCAGTACTTC.

This rearrangement joins TRBV27 to TRBJ2-7, with 12 positions matching TRBD1. The CDR3 is 16 amino acids. Germline V gives CDR1 MNHEY, CDR2 SMNVEV (reference sequence). Losses at the gene ends were 3 bases for V and 7 bases for J; bases not matched to a gene: 10. CDR3 in DNA: TGTGCCAGCAGTTTCCCCCCGGGACAGGGGGCAGGGGAGCAGTACTTC. Its translation is CASSFPPGQGAGEQYF.

In this sample, this clone turned up a few times. The CDR3 region has the DNA TGCGCCAGCAGCCAAAGGTTTTCGACAGGGAACGAGCAGTACTTC. It yields the protein CASSQRFSTGNEQYF. The V call is TRBV4-1, the J call TRBJ2-7; 7 nucleotides agree with TRBD1. The V segment lost 2 bases and the J segment 5 bases; nucleotides outside the gene matches: 9. Germline values: CDR1 MGHRA, CDR2 YSYEKL. This CDR3 contains 15 residues.

The rearrangement joins TRBV28 to TRBJ1-2; D unresolved. The germline CDR1 and CDR2 sequences are MDHEN and SYDVKM. Trimming took off 5 bases at V and 3 bases at J, with 13 bases between the two ends. This CDR3 is built from 14 residues. The CDR3 DNA sequence: TGTGCCAGCAGTACTCAACCAAAATACTATGGCTACACCTTC. This gives the protein CASSTQPKYYGYTF.

V and J are TRBV28 and TRBJ2-2; D uncertain. This CDR3 is 16 amino acids long. Germline V lookup: CDR1 MDHEN, CDR2 SYDVKM. Trimming shortened V by 2 bases and J by 4 bases, and 14 bases separated the two germline ends. The CDR3 sequence: CASSLMEEVGTGELFF. In nucleotides, the CDR3 is TGTGCCAGCAGTTTAATGGAAGAGGTGGGCACCGGGGAGCTGTTTTTT.

This chain links TRBV4-1 with TRBJ2-3; D perhaps matches TRBD1 (5 bases). Per germline, CDR1 MGHRA and CDR2 YSYEKL. CDR3 length: 15 amino acids. V dropped 4 bases and J dropped 0 bases, with 11 bases sitting between them. The CDR3 DNA is TGCGCCAGCAGCCGACAGACTCTAAGCACAGATACGCAGTATTTT. It codes for CASSRQTLSTDTQYF.

A single count supports this clone. The chain recombines TRBV30 with TRBJ1-5; D possibly corresponds to TRBD1 (6 bases). Germline V CDR1 and CDR2: GTSNPN, SVGIG (reference sequence). The CDR3 has 13 residues. V was cut by 7 bases and J by 3 bases, with 13 bases left in between. The CDR3 bases are TGTGCCTATTCCGGACAGTTCAATCAGCCCCAGCATTTT. Protein: CAYSGQFNQPQHF.

In DNA form, the CDR3 reads TGTGCCAGCAGCTCGACAGGGCCCGGGGAGACCCAGTACTTC. It encodes CASSSTGPGETQYF. The chain is built from TRBV7-9 and TRBJ2-5; 7 bases map to TRBD1. Germline CDR1 and CDR2: SEHNR and FQNEAQ (reference sequence). This CDR3 comprises 14 residues. Trimming removed 4 bases from V and 5 bases from J; junction bases left unmatched: 7.

This clone appeared a few times. CDR3 amino acids: CASTDRGLPGELFF. The DNA for the CDR3 is TGTGCCAGTACGGACAGGGGGCTCCCCGGGGAGCTGTTTTTT. The J gene is TRBJ2-2, the V gene TRBV19, with 11 bases fitting TRBD1. The CDR3 is 14 residues long. Germline-derived CDR1 and CDR2 are LNHDA and SQIVND (reference sequence). V trimming: 7 bases; J trimming: 6 bases; junction bases outside the gene matches: 4.

The chain uses TRBV7-9 and TRBJ1-4; 7 bases line up with TRBD1. The CDR3 is 15 amino acids. Germline loops: CDR1 SEHNR, CDR2 FQNEAQ (reference sequence). The trim removed 4 bases at V and 1 base at J, leaving 3 bases unmatched. CDR3 DNA: TGTGCCAGCAGCTACGGACAGGAAACTAATGAAAAACTGTTTTTT. Its protein product is CASSYGQETNEKLFF.

CDR3 coding DNA: TGCGCCAGCAGCCATGGTCCCGGGACTAGCGCTAGCTCCTACAATGAGCAGTTCTTC. Translating it yields CASSHGPGTSASSYNEQFF. The chain carries TRBV4-1 and TRBJ2-1; 10 bases are a match to TRBD2. CDR1 and CDR2 from the germline V gene are MGHRA and YSYEKL. The CDR3 sequence is 19 residues long. V lost 3 bases and J lost 0; bases outside the gene matches: 11.

The chain combines TRBV2 with TRBJ2-1; 9 bases align to TRBD1. The germline gives CDR1 SNHLY, CDR2 FYNNEI. With 5 bases clipped from V and 7 bases from J, the junction kept 6 bases outside the gene matches. The CDR3 extends over 14 amino acids. CDR3 DNA sequence: TGTGCCAGCAGTAGACAGGGGGTCGGGAATGAGCAGTTCTTC. It specifies CASSRQGVGNEQFF. Full variable domain (missing parts from reference TRBV2 and TRBJ2-1): EPEVTQTPSHQVTQMGQEVILRCVPISNHLYFYWYRQILGQKVEFLVSFYNNEISEKSEIFDDQFSVERPDGSNFTLKIRSTKLEDSAMYFCASSRQGVGNEQFFGPGTRLTVL.

This rearrangement joins TRBV11-1 to TRBJ2-5, with D maybe TRBD1 (6 bases). CDR3 length: 15 residues. The germline V and J ends were trimmed by 6 bases and 1 base, with 15 bases remaining between them. CDR1 and CDR2 from the germline V gene are SGHAT and FQDESV (reference sequence). Here the CDR3 reads CASRKTGTSQETQYF. CDR3 DNA: TGTGCCAGCAGAAAAACGGGGACAAGCCAAGAGACCCAGTACTTC.

This chain joins TRBV28 and TRBJ2-7; D might be TRBD2 (6 bases). V was shortened by 5 bases and J by 4 bases, with 12 bases between the two germline ends. The CDR3 is 13 amino acids. Germline V gene sequence: CDR1 MDHEN, CDR2 SYDVKM. The CDR3 loop reads CASSPGGPYEQYF. In DNA form, the CDR3 reads TGTGCCAGCAGTCCTGGAGGGCCGTACGAGCAGTACTTC.

This CDR3 reads CASSSTYRNSYEQYF. CDR3 in DNA: TGTGCCAGCAGCTCCACTTACAGAAACTCCTACGAGCAGTACTTC. The chain combines TRBV13 with TRBJ2-7; D not resolved. V dropped 4 bases and J dropped 0 bases, with 13 bases sitting between them. Germline CDR1 and CDR2: PRHDT and FYEKMQ (reference sequence). The CDR3 contains 15 residues.

V usage is TRBV4-1 and J usage is TRBJ2-7, with D possibly matching TRBD1 (6 bases). The length of the CDR3 is 14 residues. The germline V gene has CDR1 MGHRA and CDR2 YSYEKL. V dropped 4 bases and J dropped 3 bases, with 13 bases sitting between them. The CDR3 region is CASSPSDRNYEQYF. In DNA form, the CDR3 reads TGCGCCAGCAGCCCGAGCGACAGGAACTACGAGCAGTACTTC.

J is TRBJ2-7 and V is TRBV5-4; possible D gene TRBD1, 5 bases. The CDR3 extends over 14 amino acids. Germline assignment: CDR1 SGHNT and CDR2 YYREEE (reference sequence). V lost 0 bases to trimming and J lost 6 bases, with 13 bases between them. This CDR3 is CASSLVGQGSEQYF. DNA of the CDR3: TGTGCCAGCAGCTTGGTTGGGCAGGGAAGCGAGCAGTACTTC.

The V call is TRBV15, the J call TRBJ2-2; D is perhaps TRBD1 (6 bases). Trimming removed 0 bases at V and 1 base at J, with 12 bases between. The CDR3 loop spans 17 amino acids. Germline V gene data show CDR1 as LNHNV and CDR2 as YYDKDF (reference sequence). The CDR3 DNA reads as TGTGCCACCAGCAGAGATTTGACAGGCCTGAACACCGGGGAGCTGTTTTTT. Translation: CATSRDLTGLNTGELFF.

CDR3 sequence (DNA): TGCGCCAGCAGCCAAGATGCGGGAGGGACCTACGAGCAGTACTTC. It translates to CASSQDAGGTYEQYF. V gene TRBV4-1 combines with J gene TRBJ2-7; TRBD2 matches at 9 bases. V trimming: 0 bases; J trimming: 2 bases; junction bases outside the gene matches: 2. Germline lookup yields CDR1 MGHRA and CDR2 YSYEKL. This CDR3 spans 15 amino acids.

The J gene is TRBJ2-7, the V gene TRBV7-8; the match to TRBD2 covers 10 bases. The germline CDR1 and CDR2 sequences are SGHVS and FQNEAQ. V shed 6 bases and J 6 bases; nucleotides not matched to a gene: 8. This CDR3 has 14 residues. The CDR3 here is CASRKAGGPGEQYF. The CDR3 nucleotides read TGTGCCAGCAGAAAAGCGGGAGGGCCGGGCGAGCAGTACTTC.